These T cell receptor beta chains were read from a single sample in a study of memory CD4+ T cells and cytomegalovirus serostatus. Sequencing was performed with immunoSEQ multiplex PCR; in TCRdb, only in-frame clones are kept and a portion is missing. The table includes 80,000 or so clones, about 73% detected once. The sequenced sample consisted of memory CD4+ T cells from blood. The receptor source for this set is an adult in good health and CMV-seropositive. Each CDR3 is given with its conserved first and last residue. The D gene is left open where the match is weak. Expanded clones get a size class; other rows say once, few or many, or leave the size out.

>-|TRBD1|TRBJ1-3|TRBV5-1
TGCGCCAGCAGCCTGACAGGGGTTGGAAACACCATATATTTT
CASSLTGVGNTIYF
>-|TRBD1|TRBJ1-1|TRBV19
TGTGCCAGTAGTATACAGGGGGCCACTGAAGCTTTCTTT
CASSIQGATEAFF
>-|TRBD2|TRBJ2-1|TRBV29-1
TGCAGCGCATTTCCGGGACTAGTAGGAGGTGAGCAGTTCTTC
CSAFPGLVGGEQFF
>-|-|TRBJ2-6|TRBV5-1
TGCGCCAGCAGCGTTCAGGGTGGTGGGGCCAACGTCCTGACTTTC
CASSVQGGGANVLTF
>-|TRBD1|TRBJ1-1|TRBV5-6
TGTGCCAGCAGCTTGTTTTTGGACAGGGGGCAAGTTGGGGCTGAAGCTTTCTTT
CASSLFLDRGQVGAEAFF
>-|-|TRBJ1-5|TRBV6-1
TGTGCCAGCAGTCTCGAGACGGGCCGAGGCCAGCCCCAGCATTTT
CASSLETGRGQPQHF
>-|-|TRBJ2-1|TRBV27
TGTGCCAGCAGCAATTCCTTGAACAGGTACAATGAGCAGTTCTTC
CASSNSLNRYNEQFF
>-|-|TRBJ1-3|TRBV2
TGTGCCAGCAGGACAGGAGGGGTTGGAAACACCATATATTTT
CASRTGGVGNTIYF
>few|-|TRBJ1-4|TRBV2
TGTGCCAGCATTCAGGTCCAAAATGAAAAACTGTTTTTT
CASIQVQNEKLFF
>-|-|TRBJ1-1|TRBV23-1
TGCGCCAGCAGTCAACCCAGGGCCTGGGACACTGAAGCTTTCTTT
CASSQPRAWDTEAFF